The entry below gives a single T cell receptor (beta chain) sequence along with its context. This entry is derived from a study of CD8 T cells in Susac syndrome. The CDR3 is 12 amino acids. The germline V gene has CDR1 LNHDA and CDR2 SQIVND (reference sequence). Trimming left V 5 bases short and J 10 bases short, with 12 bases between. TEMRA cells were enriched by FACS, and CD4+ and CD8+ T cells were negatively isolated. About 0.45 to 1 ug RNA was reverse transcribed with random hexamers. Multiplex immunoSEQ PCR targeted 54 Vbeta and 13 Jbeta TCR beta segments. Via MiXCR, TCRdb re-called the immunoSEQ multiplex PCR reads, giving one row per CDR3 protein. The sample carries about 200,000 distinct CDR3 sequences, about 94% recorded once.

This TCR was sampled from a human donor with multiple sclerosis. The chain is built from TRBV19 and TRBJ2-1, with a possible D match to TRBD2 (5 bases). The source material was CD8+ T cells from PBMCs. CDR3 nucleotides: TGTGCCAGTAGTCCCCGACTACCGGAGCAGTTCTTC. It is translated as CASSPRLPEQFF.